Listed here is a single T cell receptor beta chain. Its antigen is still unknown. Per-nucleotide qualities are absent, and no much larger clonotype sits a single base away. The twin pairs came from the European Cystic Fibrosis Twin and Sibling Study Cohort, which recruited patients from roughly 160 CF clinics across 14 European countries. Zygosity and CFTR genotype were verified in-house, with zygosity tested by multiplex PCR of nine short tandem repeat loci. Peripheral blood was sampled from each twin, with clinical parameters recorded on the day of blood sampling. Genomic DNA was isolated from peripheral blood cells with phenol/chloroform and kept in TE buffer at 4 degrees C. There are 19 amino acids in the CDR3, from cysteine to phenylalanine inclusive. Here the CDR3 DNA is all that survives: 57 bases in frame from base 1. The junction carries 19 bases between V and J, which are trimmed by 3 bases and 0 bases respectively.

Following the manufacturer's instructions, TCR beta CDR3 regions were amplified by multiplex PCR with the immunoSEQ immune profiling system. Sequencing was performed on an Illumina NextSeq system. Concerning the study's data processing: Sequence data were processed on the immunoSEQ Analyzer platform, and clonality was computed as the square root of Simpson's index of productive rearrangements. Similarity in V and J usage was quantified by Jensen-Shannon distance, and CDR3 generation probabilities were calculated with OLGA. The immuneACCESS database (August 2020) and VDJdb (December 2020) were searched for shared CDR3 sequences. TCRdb's version of the immuneACCESS table is confined to in-frame rearrangements and falls short of the full clone set. An unresolved V gene accounts for under half of the shortfall where checked; the remainder is of unknown origin. V, J and clone size reflect that table, while D and trimming were determined from the DNA. Within this sample are about 23,000 clones, with around 97% of them counted one time only. The ten largest clones represent under 0.15% of the sample.

The entry originates in a study of monozygotic twins with cystic fibrosis (dated by TCRdb to the early 2020s). In terms of the full investigation: Roughly 2.8 micrograms of fragmented DNA went through roughly 14 PCR cycles to produce barcoded libraries. To gauge how much genetics shapes V and J gene usage, the researchers compared TCR beta repertoires both within and across 16 monozygotic twin pairs who have cystic fibrosis. Made up mostly of children and adolescents, the cohort included ten female and six male twin pairs ranging in age from roughly 2.0 to 40 years, with a median of about 9.1 years. Twins were ranked among some 1,100 cohort participants for weight-for-height and FEVPerc (FEV1 disease centile) at the day of blood sampling. Data for three of the twin pairs had been reported previously in another context. The paper as a whole reports these results and caveats: Monozygotic CF twin pairs shared significantly more nucleotide-identical clonotypes within each pair than unrelated CF individuals shared with one another (P = 0.000026, Mann-Whitney). Only a small cohort was studied, and no association of shared CDR3 numbers with age, concordance or disease severity was found. Simpson clonality was found to be generally low (median approximately 0.009), suggesting a naive-dominated repertoire, although higher clonality was observed in the most severely affected patients. V gene usage was most similar to the co-twin in 13 of 16 pairs, and J usage was most similar to the co-twin in 8 of 16 pairs, which suggests genetic constraints.

The chain links TRBV5-7 with TRBJ2-6; perhaps TRBD1 is the D gene, with 6 bases matching. TRBV5-7 counts as an open reading frame of uncertain function. The clonotype originates from a girl aged 5-17 years with cystic fibrosis. Sequenced: blood. Here is the DNA: TGTGCCAGCAGCTACCTAGCCAGGACAGCGAGCTCTGGGGCCAACGTCCTGACTTTC. Protein translation: CASSYLARTASSGANVLTF.